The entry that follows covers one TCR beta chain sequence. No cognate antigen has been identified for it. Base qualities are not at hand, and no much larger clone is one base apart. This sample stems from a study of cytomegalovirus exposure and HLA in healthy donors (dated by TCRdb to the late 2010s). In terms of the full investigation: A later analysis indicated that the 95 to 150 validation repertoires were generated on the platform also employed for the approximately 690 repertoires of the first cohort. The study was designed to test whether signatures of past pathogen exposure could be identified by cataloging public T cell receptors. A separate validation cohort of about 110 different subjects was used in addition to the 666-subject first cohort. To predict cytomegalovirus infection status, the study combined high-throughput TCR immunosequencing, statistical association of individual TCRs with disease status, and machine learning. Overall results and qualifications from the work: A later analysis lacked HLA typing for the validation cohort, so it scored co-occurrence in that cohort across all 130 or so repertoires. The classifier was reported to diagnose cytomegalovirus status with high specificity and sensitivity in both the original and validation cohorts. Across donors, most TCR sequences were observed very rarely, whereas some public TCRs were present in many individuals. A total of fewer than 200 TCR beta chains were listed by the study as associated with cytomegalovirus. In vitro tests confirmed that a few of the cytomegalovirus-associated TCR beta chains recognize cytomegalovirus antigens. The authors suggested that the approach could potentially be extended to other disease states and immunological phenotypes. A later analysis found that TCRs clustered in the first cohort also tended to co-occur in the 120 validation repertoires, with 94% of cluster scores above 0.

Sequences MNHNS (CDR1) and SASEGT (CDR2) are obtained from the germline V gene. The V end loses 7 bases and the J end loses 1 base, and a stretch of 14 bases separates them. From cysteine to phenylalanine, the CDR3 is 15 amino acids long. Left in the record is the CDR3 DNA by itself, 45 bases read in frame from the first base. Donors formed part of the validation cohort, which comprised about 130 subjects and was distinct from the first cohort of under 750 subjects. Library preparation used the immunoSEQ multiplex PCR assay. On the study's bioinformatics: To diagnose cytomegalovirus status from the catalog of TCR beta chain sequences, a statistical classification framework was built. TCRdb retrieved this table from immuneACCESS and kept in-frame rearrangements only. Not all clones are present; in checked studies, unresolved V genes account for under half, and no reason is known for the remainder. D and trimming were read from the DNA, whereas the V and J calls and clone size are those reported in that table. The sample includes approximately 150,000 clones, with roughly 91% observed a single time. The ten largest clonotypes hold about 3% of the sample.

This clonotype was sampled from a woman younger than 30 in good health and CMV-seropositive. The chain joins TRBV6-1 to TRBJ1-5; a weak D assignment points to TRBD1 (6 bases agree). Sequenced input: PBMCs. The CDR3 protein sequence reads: CASTLTGESNQPQHF. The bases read TGTGCCAGCACCCTGACAGGAGAAAGCAATCAGCCCCAGCATTTT.